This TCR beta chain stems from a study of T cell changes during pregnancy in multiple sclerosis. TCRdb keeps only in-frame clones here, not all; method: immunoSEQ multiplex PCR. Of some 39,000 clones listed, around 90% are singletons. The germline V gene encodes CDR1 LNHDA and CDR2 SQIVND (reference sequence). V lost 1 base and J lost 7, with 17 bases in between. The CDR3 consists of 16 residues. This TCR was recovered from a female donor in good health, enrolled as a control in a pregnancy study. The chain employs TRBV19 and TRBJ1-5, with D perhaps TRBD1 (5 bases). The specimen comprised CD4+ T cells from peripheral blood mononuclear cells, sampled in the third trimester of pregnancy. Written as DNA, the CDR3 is TGTGCCAGTAGTATAGTAGGTCGGGGGGGTTTGCAGCCCCAGCATTTT. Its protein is CASSIVGRGGLQPQHF.